The 13 T cell receptor beta chains listed next were all sequenced from one sample in a study of fetal regulatory T cell absence and autoimmunity. Method: immunoSEQ multiplex PCR; TCRdb's copy keeps in-frame clones and lacks some. Among about 95,000 clones listed, about two thirds were seen once. Sequenced: pancreas tissue. The receptors derive from a male donor with IPEX syndrome.

This rearrangement joins TRBV7-9 to TRBJ1-3; D might be TRBD1 (6 bases). The CDR3 is made up of 18 amino acids. V lost 2 bases to trimming and J lost 3 bases, with 20 bases between them. Germline V gene data show CDR1 as SEHNR and CDR2 as FQNEAQ (reference sequence). Here the CDR3 DNA reads TGTGCCAGCAGCTTAAATCGGGGAACAGGGCTAGGTGGAAACACCATATATTTT. Amino acid sequence: CASSLNRGTGLGGNTIYF.

This sequence joins TRBV27 and TRBJ2-1, with 11 bases fitting TRBD2. This CDR3 spans 16 amino acids. Germline CDR1 MNHEY, CDR2 SMNVEV (reference sequence). V was clipped by 6 bases and J by 3 bases; unmatched bases: 7. CDR3 DNA: TGTGCCAGCAGCATCCTAGCGGGAGGTGGCTACAATGAGCAGTTCTTC. It is translated as CASSILAGGGYNEQFF.

The rearrangement uses TRBV10-3 and TRBJ1-2, with D perhaps matching TRBD1 (6 bases). The germline CDR1 and CDR2 sequences are ENHRY and SYGVKD. This CDR3 has 17 residues. Trimming removed 6 bases at V and 4 bases at J, with 24 bases between. The CDR3 bases are TGTGCCATCAGACGGGACACCGATCCCTCAGGGTCCTATGGCTACACCTTC. Its translation: CAIRRDTDPSGSYGYTF.

This chain uses TRBV5-6 with TRBJ1-1; maybe TRBD1 (6 bases). The CDR3 is 16 residues long. The V end lost 0 bases, the J end lost 0 bases, and 12 bases lay between the germline ends. Germline V gene lookup returns CDR1 SGHDT and CDR2 YYEEEE. The CDR3 reads CASSLARGGMNTEAFF. The CDR3 DNA is TGTGCCAGCAGCTTGGCCAGGGGCGGCATGAACACTGAAGCTTTCTTT.

The chain has TRBV7-2 and TRBJ2-5; 9 bases fit TRBD1. After removal of 5 bases from V and 5 bases from J, the junction contained 9 bases not matched to a gene. The germline V gene encodes CDR1 SGHTA and CDR2 FQGNSA. The CDR3 length is 15 residues. The CDR3 region has the DNA TGTGCCAGCAGCCTAACAGGGGGCGGGTGGGAGACCCAGTACTTC. Amino acid sequence: CASSLTGGGWETQYF.

This sequence joins TRBV5-4 and TRBJ2-1; D is uncertain. V lost 4 bases to trimming and J lost 4 bases, with 21 bases between them. The CDR3 is made up of 17 amino acids. Germline lookup yields CDR1 SGHNT and CDR2 YYREEE (reference sequence). CDR3 in amino acids: CASSPQVNSPPYNEQFF. Here the CDR3 DNA reads TGTGCCAGCAGCCCCCAGGTGAACTCTCCTCCTTACAATGAGCAGTTCTTC.

This clone turned up a few times. V is TRBV27 and J is TRBJ2-2; tentatively, D is TRBD1 or TRBD2 (5 bases each). Germline CDR1 is MNHEY and CDR2 is SMNVEV (reference sequence). The CDR3 totals 13 residues. The V end lost 2 bases, the J end lost 4 bases, and 5 bases lay between the germline ends. Written as DNA, the CDR3 is TGTGCCAGCAGTTTAGGGGGCACCGGGGAGCTGTTTTTT. It translates to CASSLGGTGELFF.

This clone was counted a single time. The rearrangement links TRBV5-1 to TRBJ1-1; D gene ambiguous. Germline values: CDR1 SGHRS, CDR2 YFSETQ. This CDR3 spans 11 amino acids. V was shortened by 0 bases and J by 3 bases, with 0 bases between the two germline ends. As DNA, the CDR3 is TGCGCCAGCAGCTTGGACACTGAAGCTTTCTTT. This codes for CASSLDTEAFF.

This chain joins TRBV13 and TRBJ1-6; D is unresolved. In germline, CDR1 is PRHDT, CDR2 FYEKMQ (reference sequence). The CDR3 has 15 amino acids. Between the trimmed V and J ends, which lost 0 bases and 5 bases, there was a span of 8 bases. In DNA, the CDR3 is TGTGCCAGCAGCTTAGGAGGGATCAATAATTCACCCCTCCACTTT. This translates into CASSLGGINNSPLHF.

The V and J genes are TRBV11-3 and TRBJ2-7, with unresolved D. With 1 base removed from V and 4 bases from J, the gap between germline ends came to 8 bases. CDR3 length: 13 residues. Germline V gene data show CDR1 as SGHNT and CDR2 as YENEEA. DNA of the CDR3: TGTGCCAGCAGCTTAGGGGCAGGATACGAGCAGTACTTC. This encodes CASSLGAGYEQYF.

This sequence joins TRBV29-1 and TRBJ2-1; 10 bases fit TRBD2. The J segment lost 4 bases and the V segment lost 7 bases, leaving 10 bases of the junction unmatched. The germline V gene encodes CDR1 SQVTM and CDR2 ANQGSEA. The CDR3 runs 15 residues. CDR3 nucleotide sequence: TGCAGCGGGCTAGCGGGAGAATTCTCGTACAATGAGCAGTTCTTC. It translates to CSGLAGEFSYNEQFF.

A single count supports this clone. The chain couples TRBV18 to TRBJ1-5; D may be TRBD1 (5 bases). The CDR3 is made up of 13 amino acids. V shed 3 bases and J shed 6 bases, with 9 bases lying between them. In germline, CDR1 is KGHSH, CDR2 LQKENI. In DNA, the CDR3 is TGTGCCAGCTCACCTCAACAGGCTCAGCCCCAGCATTTT. Its translation: CASSPQQAQPQHF.

The V and J genes are TRBV9 and TRBJ2-1; 9 bases match TRBD1. The CDR3 runs 16 residues. Per the germline V gene, CDR1 is SGDLS and CDR2 is YYNGEE. V trimming: 4 bases; J trimming: 10 bases; junction bases outside the gene matches: 15. The CDR3 coding sequence is TGTGCCAGCAGCATCCGGACAGGGGCCGCCTATGGGGAGCAGTTCTTC. Its translation is CASSIRTGAAYGEQFF. Full variable domain (outside the CDR3, taken from reference TRBV9 and TRBJ2-1): DSGVTQTPKHLITATGQRVTLRCSPRSGDLSVYWYQQSLDQGLQFLIQYYNGEERAKGNILERFSAQQFPDLHSELNLSSLELGDSALYFCASSIRTGAAYGEQFFGPGTRLTVL.